A selection of T cell receptor beta chains follows, all from one sample in a study of shared clonotypes between healthy human individuals. Method: immunoSEQ multiplex PCR; TCRdb's copy keeps in-frame clones and lacks some. This sample carries 550,000 to 850,000 clones, over 60% of them seen once, and the ten largest clones take approximately 1.8%. Sequenced: memory CD4+ T cells sorted from blood. Every receptor here comes from a woman between 25 and 40 years old in good health. CDR3s include the opening cysteine and the closing phenylalanine or tryptophan. The D gene is left open where the match is weak. The size field is filled for only some rows; it gives once, few, many or a size class.

v_call	d_call	clone_size	cdr3_aa
TRBV27	-	-	CASSRYNEQFF
TRBV6-5	-	-	CASSRDLATNEKLFF
TRBV4-1	TRBD1	-	CASSQDFLFQGANYGYTF
TRBV5-1	-	-	CASSLVRTTSSEQFF
TRBV5-1	-	-	CASRAGPMNTEAFF
TRBV2	-	-	CASRGDSHEQYF
TRBV19	-	-	CASSGRQAGNTIYF
TRBV14	-	many	CASSSPGGAAETEAFF
TRBV21-1	-	-	CASSDFGRQPQHF
TRBV28	TRBD1	-	CASNPGGGTEDSNEKLFF
TRBV6-1	-	-	CASSLLGKETQYF
TRBV6-5	-	few	CASSPGRPNSPLHF
TRBV2	TRBD2	-	CASGLAGVGEQFF
TRBV2	TRBD1	-	CASQGDRGYHEQYF
TRBV1	-	-	CTSSQEAETEAFF
TRBV5-4	TRBD1	-	CATTGVGGAETQYF
TRBV11-2	TRBD2	-	CASSLLAANTGELFF
TRBV7-2	-	once	CASSQLVNTEAFF
TRBV7-2	-	-	CASSLSGYGYTF
TRBV21-1	-	-	CASSKEWTAEETQYF
TRBV28	-	few	CASNPRDGSPLHF
TRBV25-1	-	-	CASSERSGPTNIQYF
TRBV7-9	-	-	CASSFYQGFSGANVLTF
TRBV18	-	once	CASSEETQYF
TRBV6-1	-	-	CASSEGWSARELFF
TRBV28	-	-	CASNHRAGDQPQHF
TRBV7-9	-	-	CASSPGLDYEQYF
TRBV13	TRBD2	once	CASSFGGGSSYEQYF
TRBV2	TRBD2	once	CASRPSGRASDTQYF
TRBV5-6	-	few	CASSLVSSSKSTQYF
TRBV5-6	-	many	CASSLSQDAFTGELFF
TRBV7-9	-	-	CASSLGTGPSSGANVLTF
TRBV28	TRBD1	-	CASSFDRGFGNEQFF
TRBV5-1	-	-	CASRSYPGSNQPQHF
TRBV28	-	-	CAIAGTSNTGELFF
TRBV2	-	-	CASRRSGTRTDTQYF
TRBV29-1	-	-	CSVGGGETQYF
TRBV6-5	-	once	CASSYVGINRNYGYTF
TRBV10-3	-	-	CAISESNLGADEQYF
TRBV7-7	-	-	CASSLGLAQETQYF
TRBV18	-	-	CASSPGYVQEKLFF
TRBV6-4	-	-	CASSFPAQHF
TRBV5-1	-	-	CASRTGTGNEKLFF
TRBV7-3	-	-	CASSLFPPGELFF
TRBV11-2	TRBD2	-	CASSLGLAGVREQYF
TRBV4-2	-	-	CASSQGSSSSYEQYF
TRBV6-5	-	-	CASSLGGPYNEQFF
TRBV29-1	TRBD1	-	CSVPGQGTYEQYF
TRBV7-2	-	-	CASSGNRASYNEQFF
TRBV6-6	-	-	CASRATAAGNTIYF
TRBV6-4	TRBD2	-	CASSATSGGIYNEQFF
TRBV7-2	TRBD1	once	CASSLGQGPYGEQYF
TRBV19	-	-	CASSIRGFSTDTQYF
TRBV28	-	-	CASSLLRTSNKVF
TRBV13	-	-	CASSSLRGPYEQYF
TRBV2	-	once	CASSGMSGAGANVLTF
TRBV7-9	-	-	CASSVQGMNTEAFF
TRBV28	TRBD1	-	CASSPQTGVYEQYF